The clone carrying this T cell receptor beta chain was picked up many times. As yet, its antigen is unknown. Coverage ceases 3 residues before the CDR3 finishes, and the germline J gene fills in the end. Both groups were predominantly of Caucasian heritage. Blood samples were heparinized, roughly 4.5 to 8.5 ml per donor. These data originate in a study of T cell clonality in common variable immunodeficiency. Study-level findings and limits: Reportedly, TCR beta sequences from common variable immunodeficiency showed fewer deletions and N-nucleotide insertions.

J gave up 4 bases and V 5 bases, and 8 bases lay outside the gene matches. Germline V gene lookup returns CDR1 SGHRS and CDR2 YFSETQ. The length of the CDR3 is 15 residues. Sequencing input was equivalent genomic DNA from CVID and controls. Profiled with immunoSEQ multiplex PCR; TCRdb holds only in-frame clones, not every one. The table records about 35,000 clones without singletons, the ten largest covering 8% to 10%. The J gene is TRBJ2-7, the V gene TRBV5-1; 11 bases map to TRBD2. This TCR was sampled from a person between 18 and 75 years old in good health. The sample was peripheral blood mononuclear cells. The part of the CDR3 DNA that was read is TGCGCCAGCAGTTTTTCTCTAGCGGGGGGATACGAG. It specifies CASSFSLAGGYE. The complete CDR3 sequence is CASSFSLAGGYEQYF.